This paragraph reports one T cell receptor beta chain. Its cognate antigen is unknown. Clones were read by immunoSEQ multiplex PCR, and TCRdb kept only the in-frame ones, dropping some. Of more than 85,000 clones in the sample, roughly 80% are singletons; the top ten hold around a sixth. CDR1 is SGHTA, CDR2 FQGNSA, per germline. The V and J ends lost 5 bases and 0 bases respectively, with 14 bases between them. The CDR3 sequence is 15 residues long. The sample comes from a study of Ad26.COV2.S vaccination and SARS-CoV-2 variants. Study-wide points: Vaccine recipients showed a spike-specific TCR breadth that was higher than in placebo recipients. Researchers cautioned that TCR breadth and depth analyses may have underestimated total T cell responses.

This TCR was sampled from a human donor who had recovered from COVID-19. Sequenced here: peripheral blood, sampled after recovery from COVID-19. V usage is TRBV7-2 and J usage is TRBJ2-7; D uncertain. CDR3 DNA sequence: TGTGCCAGCAGCCCCGGAGCCAGTCGCTCCTACGAGCAGTACTTC. The encoded protein is CASSPGASRSYEQYF.